What follows are 10 T cell receptor beta chains derived from one specimen sequenced in a study of human T cells and chemical hapten exposure (dated by TCRdb to 2020 to 2023). The time point tag for this specimen amounts to: patch test 1, 2 weeks after DPC sensitization. This sample's treatment or condition label indicates: therapeutic diphenylcyclopropenone sensitization with weekly scalp DPC. Library construction relied on RACE. TCRdb shows the sequencer as NextSeq 500. Through fastp at Q25 and MiXCR, TCRdb rebuilt clones from the public reads, retaining in-frame beta chains. Here each entry gathers all rows of one CDR3 protein and keeps the most common genes and DNA. The sample table holds approximately 71,000 distinct CDR3 sequences, of which around 9.5% were seen once. The top ten clonotypes cover 2.5% to 3.5% of the sample. Sample: whole blood, taken in connection with sensitization to the hapten diphenylcyclopropenone (DPC). All receptors come from a woman aged 40 to 50 with alopecia areata. Some clones in this sample may be carry-over from other donors' samples.

This clonotype was counted many times. The genes are TRBV7-2 and TRBJ1-3, with 7 bases matching TRBD1. The CDR3 runs to 17 residues. Germline V CDR1 and CDR2: SGHTA, FQGNSA. Trimming at V came to 0 bases and at J to 1 base, leaving 6 bases not matched to a gene. CDR3 loop: CASSLAAPGGSGNTIYF. DNA of the CDR3: TGTGCCAGCAGCTTAGCGGCGCCAGGGGGTTCTGGAAACACCATATATTTT.

This clonotype was seen ten or more times. The chain carries TRBV4-2 and TRBJ2-4; 7 nucleotides align to TRBD2. The V gene end was trimmed by 5 bases and the J gene end by 0 bases; junction bases not matched to a gene: 13. Germline V gene data show CDR1 as LGHNA and CDR2 as YNFKEQ. The CDR3 is 18 amino acids. CDR3 nucleotides: TGTGCCAGCAGCGAGGGACTACTGGACGCCCTAGCCAAAAACATTCAGTACTTC. As protein: CASSEGLLDALAKNIQYF.

The rearrangement uses TRBV20-1 and TRBJ1-2, with D maybe TRBD1 (5 bases). Germline CDR1 DFQATT, CDR2 SNEGSKA (reference sequence). V shed 6 bases and J shed 5 bases, with 13 bases lying between them. CDR3 length: 12 amino acids. The CDR3 DNA reads TGCAGTGCCGGGTCCGGGGGTTATGGCTACACCTTC. Translation: CSAGSGGYGYTF.

V gene TRBV19 combines with J gene TRBJ1-5; no reliable D call. CDR3 length: 14 residues. CDR1 is LNHDA, CDR2 SQIVND, per germline (reference sequence). V lost 2 bases and J 5 bases, leaving 10 bases between the germline ends. The CDR3 DNA reads TGTGCCAGTAGTATATCCCTTCGGGATCAGCCCCAGCATTTT. Its translation: CASSISLRDQPQHF. The complete variable domain, with remaining parts taken from reference TRBV19 and TRBJ1-5, reads DGGITQSPKYLFRKEGQNVTLSCEQNLNHDAMYWYRQDPGQGLRLIYYSQIVNDFQKGDIAEGYSVSREKKESFPLTVTSAQKNPTAFYLCASSISLRDQPQHFGDGTRLSIL.

V is TRBV11-2 and J is TRBJ2-3; unclear D gene. The CDR3 length is 12 residues. V lost 4 bases and J lost 3, with 5 bases in between. CDR1 SGHAT and CDR2 FQNNGV come from the germline V gene. Written as DNA, the CDR3 is TGTGCCAGCAGCTGGATGACAGATACGCAGTATTTT. This translates into CASSWMTDTQYF.

The chain employs TRBV10-2 and TRBJ2-5; maybe TRBD1 (6 bases). V was clipped by 7 bases and J by 4 bases, with 10 bases between them. The CDR3 has 12 amino acids. Germline assignment: CDR1 WSHSY and CDR2 SAAADI. The CDR3 loop reads CASMGAAETQYF. The CDR3 bases are TGCGCCAGCATGGGGGCGGCAGAGACCCAGTACTTC.

This clonotype was seen many times. The chain employs TRBV2 and TRBJ2-3; a possible D gene is TRBD2 (6 bases). This CDR3 is 16 amino acids long. Germline CDR1 is SNHLY and CDR2 is FYNNEI. Trimming removed 3 bases at V and 0 bases at J, with 13 bases between. This CDR3 reads CASSEGIAASTDTQYF. The CDR3 DNA is TGTGCCAGCAGTGAGGGGATAGCGGCTAGCACAGATACGCAGTATTTT.

The gene calls are TRBV4-3 and TRBJ1-1; 8 nucleotides match TRBD1. J lost 2 bases, V lost 0 bases, and 2 bases had no gene match. Per germline, CDR1 LGHNA and CDR2 YSLEER. The length of the CDR3 is 15 residues. The CDR3 DNA reads TGCGCCAGCAGCCAAGAGGCAGGGGGCAACACTGAAGCTTTCTTT. Translation: CASSQEAGGNTEAFF.

This clonotype was seen a handful of times. This chain connects TRBV12-3 or TRBV12-4 to TRBJ1-2; 8 nucleotides match TRBD1. The V and J ends lost 6 bases and 2 bases, in that order; junction bases with no gene match: 5. The length of the CDR3 is 14 residues. The CDR3 region is CASSMDRDNYGYTF. The DNA of the CDR3 is TGTGCCAGCAGCATGGACAGGGACAACTATGGCTACACCTTC.

This clonotype was counted between two and nine times. The V and J genes are TRBV7-9 and TRBJ1-6; D is perhaps TRBD1 (5 bases). CDR1 is SEHNR, CDR2 FQNEAQ, per germline (reference sequence). The CDR3 consists of 17 residues. Trimming cost V 3 bases and J 9 bases, with 21 bases left between them. The CDR3 bases are TGTGCCAGCAGCTTGGGGTTGGGATCAGGGTTTACTTCACCCCTCCACTTT. Translated, it gives CASSLGLGSGFTSPLHF.